This T cell receptor (beta chain) was identified in a study of cytomegalovirus exposure and HLA in healthy donors. This CDR3 is 13 amino acids long. V lost 4 bases, J lost 5 bases, and 12 bases lay in between. Germline V gene data show CDR1 as SQVTM and CDR2 as ANQGSEA. This clone was seen more than once but under ten times. What it binds is not known. Study-level results: As a later analysis revealed, the rate of TCR association differed by HLA locus, with DRB1 most and HLA-C fewest.

13 Jbeta primers and 60 Vbeta primers were used for the PCR. Profiled with immunoSEQ multiplex PCR; TCRdb holds only in-frame clones, not every one. The sample holds 210,000 or so clones, about 80% seen once. This sequence originates from a woman in her sixties or seventies in good health and CMV-seropositive. This chain uses TRBV29-1 with TRBJ1-5, with D possibly being TRBD1 (6 bases). The sequencing input was PBMCs. The CDR3 protein is CSVGWGRDQPQHF. The CDR3 nucleotides are TGCAGCGTTGGATGGGGGCGCGATCAGCCCCAGCATTTT.